This record covers a single T cell receptor (beta chain). V shed 4 bases, J shed 0 bases, and the junction held 12 bases outside the gene matches. This CDR3 is built from 18 residues. Per germline, CDR1 SGHRS and CDR2 YFSETQ. How the authors handled the data: Nucleated cell number was recorded as an estimate derived from reference gene primer amplification. TCRdb's table, derived via immunoSEQ multiplex PCR, lists solely in-frame clones and lacks some. V and J calls plus clone size are reproduced from that table; the DNA served to infer D and trimming. The repertoire holds roughly 280,000 clones, approximately 89% seen once, with roughly 8% in the top ten. This record comes from a study of blood T cell repertoires in COVID-19. Study-wide background: From the United States, Italy and Spain came samples of acute and convalescent COVID-19. T cells, B-cell-depleted T cells, or PBMCs provided the cDNA or gDNA that served as material.

The sequencing input was peripheral blood. The receptor's source is a man aged 35 to 55 with active or convalescent COVID-19. V is TRBV5-1 and J is TRBJ2-3; 9 bases line up with TRBD1. In DNA, the CDR3 is TGCGCCAGCAGCCCCGGGACAGGGACCCAAACTAGCACAGATACGCAGTATTTT. Protein sequence: CASSPGTGTQTSTDTQYF.